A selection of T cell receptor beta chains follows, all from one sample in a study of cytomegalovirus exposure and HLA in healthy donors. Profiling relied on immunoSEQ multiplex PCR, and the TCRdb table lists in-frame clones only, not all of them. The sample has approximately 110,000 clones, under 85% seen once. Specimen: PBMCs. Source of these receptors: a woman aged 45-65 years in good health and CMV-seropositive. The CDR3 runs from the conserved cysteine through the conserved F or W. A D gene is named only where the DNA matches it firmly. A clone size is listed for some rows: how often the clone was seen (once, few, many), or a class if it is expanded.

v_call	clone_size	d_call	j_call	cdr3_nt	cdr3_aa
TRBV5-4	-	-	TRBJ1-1	TGTGCCAGCAGCTTGCGAGGGACTGAAGCTTTCTTT	CASSLRGTEAFF
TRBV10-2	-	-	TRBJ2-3	TGCGCCAGCAGTGACCGAGGACTGGAAGATACGCAGTATTTT	CASSDRGLEDTQYF
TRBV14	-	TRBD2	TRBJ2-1	TGTGCCAGCAGCGCAGGACTAGCGGGAGGGCCTAGGGGTGAGCAGTTCTTC	CASSAGLAGGPRGEQFF
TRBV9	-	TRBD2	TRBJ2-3	TGTGCCAGCAGCGTAGAAATAAGTGTGGGGAGGGGAAATACGCAGTATTTT	CASSVEISVGRGNTQYF
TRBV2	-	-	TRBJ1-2	TGTGCCAGCAGGGTACAGGGTTATGGCTACACCTTC	CASRVQGYGYTF
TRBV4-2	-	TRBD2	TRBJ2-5	TGTGCCAGCAGCCAAGATCGGTCGTCCGGGACCGGGGGGGAGACCCAGTACTTC	CASSQDRSSGTGGETQYF
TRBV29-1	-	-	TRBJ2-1	TGCAGCGTTGAAGGGGCGGGGAGGTACAATGAGCAGTTCTTC	CSVEGAGRYNEQFF
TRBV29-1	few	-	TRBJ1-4	TGCAGCGTTCCGGGGGGCACGACTGAAAAACTGTTTTTT	CSVPGGTTEKLFF
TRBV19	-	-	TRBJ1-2	TGTGCCAGTAGAGCAGCCGCCGGACAGTTCTATGGCTACACCTTC	CASRAAAGQFYGYTF
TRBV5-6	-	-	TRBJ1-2	TGTGCCAGCAGCCTTGGGCACCATTCCTATGGCTACACCTTC	CASSLGHHSYGYTF
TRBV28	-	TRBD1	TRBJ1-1	TGTGCCAGCAGTCCTCCAGGGACAGGGCAAAAAGCTTTCTTT	CASSPPGTGQKAFF
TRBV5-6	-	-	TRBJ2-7	TGTGCCAGCAGCTTATTGACACACATTACCTACGAGCAGTACTTC	CASSLLTHITYEQYF
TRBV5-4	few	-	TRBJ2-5	TGTGCCAGCAGCCCAGGTCAAGGGAGGCCCTACCAAGAGACCCAGTACTTC	CASSPGQGRPYQETQYF
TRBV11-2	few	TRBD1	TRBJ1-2	TGTGCCAGCAGCGTGGGACAGGTGGCGGGCTATGGCTACACCTTC	CASSVGQVAGYGYTF
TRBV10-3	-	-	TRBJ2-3	TGTGCCATCAGTGAGTCCTGGGGAGCTAGCACAGATACGCAGTATTTT	CAISESWGASTDTQYF
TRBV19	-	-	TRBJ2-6	TGTGCCAGTACCCTTTTGGGTGGGGCCAACGGCCTGACTTTC	CASTLLGGANGLTF
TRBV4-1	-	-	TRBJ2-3	TGCGCCAGCCAGGGGGGCTCCCTGGGCGCAGATACGCAGTATTTT	CASQGGSLGADTQYF
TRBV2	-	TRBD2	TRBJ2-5	TGTGCCAGCAGTGAAAACGGGAGGGCCGCGGAGACCCAGTACTTC	CASSENGRAAETQYF
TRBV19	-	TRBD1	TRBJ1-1	TGTGCCAGTAGGAGACAGGGAGATACTGAAGCTTTCTTT	CASRRQGDTEAFF
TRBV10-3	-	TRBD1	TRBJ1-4	TGTGCCATCAGTGAGAACCCGGGACAGGGGGATGAAAAACTGTTTTTT	CAISENPGQGDEKLFF
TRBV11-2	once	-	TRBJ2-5	TGTGCCAGCAGCCCGGCCAGGGCGGAGACCCAGTACTTC	CASSPARAETQYF
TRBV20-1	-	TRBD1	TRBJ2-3	TGCAGTGCTGAACAGGGGGATACGCAGTATTTT	CSAEQGDTQYF
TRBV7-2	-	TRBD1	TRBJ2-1	TGTGCCAGCAGTTCCATTCAGGGGGCGAATGAGCAGTTCTTC	CASSSIQGANEQFF
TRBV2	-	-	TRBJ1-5	TGTGCCAGCAGTGAAAGGGGGTATCAGCCCCAGCATTTT	CASSERGYQPQHF
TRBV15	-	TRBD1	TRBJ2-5	TGTGCCACCAGCAGAGGAACAGGGGGCCAAGAGACCCAGTACTTC	CATSRGTGGQETQYF
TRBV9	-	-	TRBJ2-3	TGTGCCAGCAGCGGGAGCTATCCAGATACGCAGTATTTT	CASSGSYPDTQYF
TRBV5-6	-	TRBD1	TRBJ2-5	TGTGCCAGCAGCGGGCCGGGACAGGGTTGGGAGACCCAGTACTTC	CASSGPGQGWETQYF
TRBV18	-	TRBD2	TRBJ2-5	TGTGCCAGCCGACTCCGTCTAGCGGGCCAAGAGACCCAGTACTTC	CASRLRLAGQETQYF
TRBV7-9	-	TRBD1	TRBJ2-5	TGTGCCAGCAGCCCCAGCCCCGGGACAGGGGGATCAAGGGAGACCCAGTACTTC	CASSPSPGTGGSRETQYF
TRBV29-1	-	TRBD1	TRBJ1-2	TGCAGCGTTCCAGGGGGCAAGGGCTACACCTTC	CSVPGGKGYTF
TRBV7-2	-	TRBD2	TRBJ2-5	TGTGCCAGCAGCTGGGGACTAGCGGGGGGTCAAGAGACCCAGTACTTC	CASSWGLAGGQETQYF
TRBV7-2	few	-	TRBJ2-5	TGTGCCAGCAGCTCGGCGGGGTTCCAAGAGACCCAGTACTTC	CASSSAGFQETQYF
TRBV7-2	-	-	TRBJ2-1	TGTGCCAGCAGCACTACAACTGGTCAGGGGTACAATGAGCAGTTCTTC	CASSTTTGQGYNEQFF
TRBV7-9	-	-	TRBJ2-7	TGTGCCAGCCGGGGGTTATCCTACGAGCAGTACTTC	CASRGLSYEQYF
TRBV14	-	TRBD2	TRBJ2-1	TGTGCCAGCAGCCAACCGGGACTAGCGGGAGGTGAGCAGTTCTTC	CASSQPGLAGGEQFF
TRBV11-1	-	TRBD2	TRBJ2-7	TGTGCCAGCAGCTTAGAGGGTAGCGGGGGAACGGAGCAGTACTTC	CASSLEGSGGTEQYF
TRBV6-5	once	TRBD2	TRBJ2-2	TGTGCCAGCAGGTTGGGACTAGCGACCACCGGGGAGCTGTTTTTT	CASRLGLATTGELFF
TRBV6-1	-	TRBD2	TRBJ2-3	TGTGCCAGCAGTGCTATGGGGGGGATATGGACAGATACGCAGTATTTT	CASSAMGGIWTDTQYF
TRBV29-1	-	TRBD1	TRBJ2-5	TGCAGCGTGACAGGGGGTAACGGAGAGACCCAGTACTTC	CSVTGGNGETQYF
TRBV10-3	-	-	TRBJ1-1	TGTGCCATCAGACTCGGGGGGGAGTCAAACACTGAAGCTTTCTTT	CAIRLGGESNTEAFF
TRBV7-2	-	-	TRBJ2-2	TGTGCCAGCAGCTCAGGACTCCTGAACACCGGGGAGCTGTTTTTT	CASSSGLLNTGELFF
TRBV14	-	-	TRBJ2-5	TGTGCCAGCAGTTTCGGGGAGACCCAGTACTTC	CASSFGETQYF
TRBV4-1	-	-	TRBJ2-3	TGCGCCAGCAGCCAAGCAACCGGAGGCCTACCAGATACGCAGTATTTT	CASSQATGGLPDTQYF
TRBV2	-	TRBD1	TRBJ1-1	TGTGCCAGCAGTAACCGGGACAGGGACGCTGAAGCTTTCTTT	CASSNRDRDAEAFF
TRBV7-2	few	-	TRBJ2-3	TGTGCCAGCAGCTCGCAGATCCCAGATACGCAGTATTTT	CASSSQIPDTQYF
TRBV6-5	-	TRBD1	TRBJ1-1	TGTGCCAGCAGCTCGGACAGGGCGAAAACTTTCTTT	CASSSDRAKTFF
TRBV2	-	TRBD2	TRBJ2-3	TGTGCCAGCAGTGAAGCCGGTGCACTAGCGGGGGTCAGGGGCACAGATACGCAGTATTTT	CASSEAGALAGVRGTDTQYF
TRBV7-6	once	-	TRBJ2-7	TGTGCCAGCAGCTTAGGGTCCGGGTTCTACGAGCAGTACTTC	CASSLGSGFYEQYF
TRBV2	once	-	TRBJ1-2	TGTGCCAGCAGTGAAGAGGGGTGGGGCCACACCTTC	CASSEEGWGHTF
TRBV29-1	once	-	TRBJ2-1	TGCAGCGTGGGACTGGCCCGGACTGTGCAGTTCTTC	CSVGLARTVQFF
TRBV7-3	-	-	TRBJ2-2	TGTGCCAGCAGCTTAGGCTCCCTCGCGAACACCGGGGAGCTGTTTTTT	CASSLGSLANTGELFF
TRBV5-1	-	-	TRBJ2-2	TGCGCCAGCAGCCGGCCCAACGAGGGGCGGGGCACCGGGGAGCTGTTTTTT	CASSRPNEGRGTGELFF
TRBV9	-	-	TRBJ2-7	TGTGCCAGCAGCAAGCTAGGTAGCGGAGTTTACGAGCAGTACTTC	CASSKLGSGVYEQYF
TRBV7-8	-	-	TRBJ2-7	TGTGCCAGCAGCTTCCGGGTCCCGACCTACGAGCAGTACTTC	CASSFRVPTYEQYF
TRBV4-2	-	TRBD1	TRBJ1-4	TGTGCCAGCAGCCAAGGGACAGGTTTAGCGGATGAAAAACTGTTTTTT	CASSQGTGLADEKLFF
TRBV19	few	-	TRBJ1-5	TGTGCCAGTAGTGCCGATAGAAGCAATCAGCCCCAGCATTTT	CASSADRSNQPQHF
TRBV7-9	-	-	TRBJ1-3	TGTGCCAGCAGCTCCGACGTGACAGACTTTGGAAACACCATATATTTT	CASSSDVTDFGNTIYF